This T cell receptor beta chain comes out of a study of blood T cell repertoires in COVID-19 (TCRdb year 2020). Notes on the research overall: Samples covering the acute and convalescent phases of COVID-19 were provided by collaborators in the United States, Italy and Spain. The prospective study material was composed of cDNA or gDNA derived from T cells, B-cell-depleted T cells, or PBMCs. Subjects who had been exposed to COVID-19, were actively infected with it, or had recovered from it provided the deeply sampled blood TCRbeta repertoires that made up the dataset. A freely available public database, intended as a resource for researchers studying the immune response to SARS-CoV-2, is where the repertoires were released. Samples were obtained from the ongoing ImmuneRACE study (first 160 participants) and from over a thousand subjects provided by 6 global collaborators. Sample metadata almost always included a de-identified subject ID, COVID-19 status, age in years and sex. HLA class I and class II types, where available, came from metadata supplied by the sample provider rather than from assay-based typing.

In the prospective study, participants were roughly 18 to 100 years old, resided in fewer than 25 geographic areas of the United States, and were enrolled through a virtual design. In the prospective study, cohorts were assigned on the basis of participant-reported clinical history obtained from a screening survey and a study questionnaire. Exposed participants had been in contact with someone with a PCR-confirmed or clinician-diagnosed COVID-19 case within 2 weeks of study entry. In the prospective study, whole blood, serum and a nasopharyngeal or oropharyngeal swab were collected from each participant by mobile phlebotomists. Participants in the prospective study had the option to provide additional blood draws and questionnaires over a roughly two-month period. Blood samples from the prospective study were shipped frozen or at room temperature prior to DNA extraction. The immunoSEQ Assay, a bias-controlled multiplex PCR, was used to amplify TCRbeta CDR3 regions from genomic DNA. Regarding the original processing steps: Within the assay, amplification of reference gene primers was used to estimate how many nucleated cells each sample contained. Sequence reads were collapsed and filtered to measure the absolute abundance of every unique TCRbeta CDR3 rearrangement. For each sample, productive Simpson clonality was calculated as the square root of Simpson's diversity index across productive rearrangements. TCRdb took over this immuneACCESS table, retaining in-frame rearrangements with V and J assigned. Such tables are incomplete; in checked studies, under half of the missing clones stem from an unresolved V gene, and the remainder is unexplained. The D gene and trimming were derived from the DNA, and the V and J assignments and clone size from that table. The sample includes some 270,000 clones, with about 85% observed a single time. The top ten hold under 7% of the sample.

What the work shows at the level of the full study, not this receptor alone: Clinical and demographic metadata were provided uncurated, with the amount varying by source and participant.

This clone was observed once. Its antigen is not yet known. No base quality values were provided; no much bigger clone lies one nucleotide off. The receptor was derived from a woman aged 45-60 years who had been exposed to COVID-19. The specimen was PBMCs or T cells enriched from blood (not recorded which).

The CDR3 is CASRRDSKETQYF. The DNA sequence is as follows: TGTGCCAGCAGGAGGGACAGCAAAGAGACCCAGTACTTC. This chain is built from TRBV6-5 and TRBJ2-5; 7 middle bases align to TRBD1. The germline V gene gives CDR1 as MNHEY and CDR2 as SVGAGI. The CDR3, from cysteine to phenylalanine, totals 13 residues. Of all the DNA, just the CDR3 is kept, 39 bases in frame from base 1. From V the trimming removes 6 bases and from J it removes 3 bases, while the gene matches leave 4 bases of the junction unaccounted for.